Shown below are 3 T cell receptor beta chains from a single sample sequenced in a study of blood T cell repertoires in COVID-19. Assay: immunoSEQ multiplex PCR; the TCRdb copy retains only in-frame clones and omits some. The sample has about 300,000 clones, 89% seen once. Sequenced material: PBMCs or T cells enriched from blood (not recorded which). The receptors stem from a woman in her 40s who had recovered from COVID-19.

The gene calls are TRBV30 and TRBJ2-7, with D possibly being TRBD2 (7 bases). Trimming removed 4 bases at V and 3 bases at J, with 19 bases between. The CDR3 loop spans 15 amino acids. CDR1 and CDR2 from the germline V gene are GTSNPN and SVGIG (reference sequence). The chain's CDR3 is CAWKRFGRGLYEQYF. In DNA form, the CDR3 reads TGTGCCTGGAAACGGTTTGGGCGGGGGCTCTACGAGCAGTACTTC. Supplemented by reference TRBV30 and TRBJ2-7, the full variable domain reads SQTIHQWPATLVQPVGSPLSLECTVEGTSNPNLYWYRQAAGRGLQLLFYSVGIGQISSEVPQNLSASRPQDRQFILSSKKLLLSDSGFYLCAWKRFGRGLYEQYFGPGTRLTVT.

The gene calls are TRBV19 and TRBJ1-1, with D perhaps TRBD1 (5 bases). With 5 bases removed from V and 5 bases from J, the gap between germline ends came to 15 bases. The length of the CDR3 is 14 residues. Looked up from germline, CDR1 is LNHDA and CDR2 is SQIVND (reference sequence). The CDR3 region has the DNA TGTGCCAGTAGTTCACAGGACCTCGGTACTGAAGCTTTCTTT. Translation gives CASSSQDLGTEAFF.

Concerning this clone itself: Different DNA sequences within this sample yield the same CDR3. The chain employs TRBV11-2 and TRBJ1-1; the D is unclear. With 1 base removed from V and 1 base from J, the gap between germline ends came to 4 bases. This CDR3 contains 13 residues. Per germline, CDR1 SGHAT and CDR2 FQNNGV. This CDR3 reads CASSLGQNTEAFF. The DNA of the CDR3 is TGTGCCAGCAGCTTAGGACAGAACACTGAAGCTTTCTTT.